A selection of T cell receptor beta chains follows, all from one sample in a study of blood T cell repertoires in COVID-19. Clones were read by immunoSEQ multiplex PCR, and TCRdb kept only the in-frame ones, dropping some. The profile shows fewer than 250,000 clones, about 77% of them singletons. Sequenced sample: PBMCs or T cells enriched from blood (not recorded which). These receptors came from a woman in her 50s with acute COVID-19. Both conserved end residues are part of each CDR3. Each record gives: J gene, clone size, V gene, D gene, CDR3 DNA, CDR3 protein. The D gene is left open where the match is weak. Only part of the rows carry a size: once, few, many, or a class if the clone is expanded.

TRBJ1-2 . TRBV19 . TGTGCCAGTAGTCCATTTGACAGGACAAACTATGGCTACACCTTC CASSPFDRTNYGYTF
TRBJ2-5 few TRBV5-1 . TGCGCCACCCGATCCAAGGCCAGCGAACAAGAGACCCAGTACTTC CATRSKASEQETQYF
TRBJ1-6 . TRBV5-4 TRBD1 TGTGCCAGCAGCTCGGGAGGGGGCATCATCCTCCCTCACCTCCACTTT CASSSGGGIILPHLHF
TRBJ2-3 . TRBV5-6 . TGTGCCAGCAGCTTGGGGCAGCCAGGGGATACGCAGTATTTT CASSLGQPGDTQYF
TRBJ2-1 . TRBV10-2 TRBD2 TGCGCCAGCAGAAAGACTAGCGGATTACTTGATGAGCAGTTCTTC CASRKTSGLLDEQFF
TRBJ1-3 . TRBV2 . TGTGCCAGCAGTGACCCAGGGACAACTGGAAACACCATATATTTT CASSDPGTTGNTIYF
TRBJ1-4 . TRBV28 TRBD1 TGTGCCAGCAGTCCGACAGGGAGCAACGAAAAACTGTTTTTT CASSPTGSNEKLFF
TRBJ1-2 . TRBV7-2 TRBD1 TGTGCCAGCAGCTTAGCGCAGGGGGTGAGGGGGCATGGCTACACCTTC CASSLAQGVRGHGYTF
TRBJ1-5 . TRBV7-8 . TGTGCCAGCAGCTTCGGGGGGCAGGGTAGGCCCCAGCATTTT CASSFGGQGRPQHF
TRBJ1-2 . TRBV3-1/TRBV3-2 . TGTGCCAGCAGCCAAGGAACTTCTCCCTCCTTCTATGGCTACACCTTC CASSQGTSPSFYGYTF
TRBJ1-1 . TRBV5-5 TRBD1 TGTGCCAGCAGCGACAGGGGCCGGGGAGACACTGAAGCTTTCTTT CASSDRGRGDTEAFF
TRBJ2-1 . TRBV5-4 . TGTGCCAGCAGCTTAAGACAGAGGAATGAGCAGTTCTTC CASSLRQRNEQFF
TRBJ2-1 . TRBV19 . TGTGCCAGTAGTGTTTCACAGGGACCCTACAATGAGCAGTTCTTC CASSVSQGPYNEQFF
TRBJ1-2 . TRBV24-1 TRBD1 TGTGCCACCAGTGACCGGACAGGGAACGAGTATGGCTACACCTTC CATSDRTGNEYGYTF
TRBJ2-3 . TRBV24-1 TRBD1 TGTGCCACCAGTGATTTGGCGACACAGGGGCGATCCTTCACAGATACGCAGTATTTT CATSDLATQGRSFTDTQYF
TRBJ2-1 . TRBV5-6 . TGTGCCAGCGCCCCGACGGGGTCTGCTAGATATTACAATGAGCAGTTCTTC CASAPTGSARYYNEQFF
TRBJ1-3 . TRBV2 . TGTGCCAGCAGACCCGACAGCTCTGGAAACACCATATATTTT CASRPDSSGNTIYF
TRBJ2-5 . TRBV24-1 . TGTGCCACCAGTGGCGCAGGGTCAGGGGCCGAGACCCAGTACTTC CATSGAGSGAETQYF
TRBJ1-4 . TRBV28 . TGTGCAACGTCAGGGGAAGAAAAACTGTTTTTT CATSGEEKLFF
TRBJ1-5 . TRBV7-6 . TGTGCCAGCAGCTCTAGACAGCCAAGGCTTAATCAGCCCCAGCATTTT CASSSRQPRLNQPQHF
TRBJ2-3 . TRBV7-2 TRBD2 TGTGCCAGCAGCGGGAGCGGGGGGGGAGGTACGCAGTATTTT CASSGSGGGGTQYF
TRBJ1-1 . TRBV5-6 TRBD1 TGTGCCAGCAGCGGCGGACAGGGGCTAACGGCTTTCTTT CASSGGQGLTAFF
TRBJ1-4 . TRBV30 TRBD1 TGTGCCTGGAGTGCCAACAGGGGGTGGGGAGGTGAAAAACTGTTTTTT CAWSANRGWGGEKLFF
TRBJ1-2 once TRBV5-4 . TGTGCCAGCAGCCCCGACGACCGGGTCAACTATGGCTACACCTTC CASSPDDRVNYGYTF
TRBJ1-4 . TRBV5-1 TRBD1 TGCGCCAGCAGCTTGATAACAGGGGATAATGAAAAACTGTTTTTT CASSLITGDNEKLFF
TRBJ2-2 . TRBV9 . TGTGCCAGCAGCGCCCCTCTGCGGTTCGCGAACACCGGGGAGCTGTTTTTT CASSAPLRFANTGELFF
TRBJ1-5 . TRBV24-1 TRBD1 TGTGCCACCAGTGGAGGGACAGGGGCGCTCAATCAGCCCCAGCATTTT CATSGGTGALNQPQHF
TRBJ1-2 . TRBV5-1 TRBD1 TGCGCCAGCAGAAGGGGACAGGGGGATGCCTATGGCTACACCTTC CASRRGQGDAYGYTF
TRBJ1-4 . TRBV10-3 . TGTGCCATCAGTGACCCTGGGGGGGACACGGGTAATGAAAAACTGTTTTTT CAISDPGGDTGNEKLFF
TRBJ1-1 . TRBV9 . TGTGCCAGCAGCGTAGCCGGGGACACTGAAGCTTTCTTT CASSVAGDTEAFF
TRBJ1-1 . TRBV6-1 . TGTGCCAGCAGTGACTGGTTTGGGAGGGATATTAACACTGAAGCTTTCTTT CASSDWFGRDINTEAFF
TRBJ2-3 . TRBV5-1 . TGCGCCAGCAGCTTCGGCGGGGACACAGATACGCAGTATTTT CASSFGGDTDTQYF
TRBJ2-5 . TRBV6-5 . TGTGCCAGCACCGGGAACCAAGAGACCCAGTACTTC CASTGNQETQYF
TRBJ1-6 . TRBV19 . TGTGCCAGTAGTATAGTGGGCGATAATTCACCCCTCCACTTT CASSIVGDNSPLHF
TRBJ1-5 . TRBV5-1 . TGCGCCAGCAGCTTGTCCGAGCCGGGGCAGCCCCAGCATTTT CASSLSEPGQPQHF
TRBJ1-6 . TRBV10-3 . TGTGCCATCAGCCCCTCAACAGGCGATGATTCACCCCTCCACTTT CAISPSTGDDSPLHF
TRBJ2-2 . TRBV29-1 . TGCAGCTCTCAAAGGGGGTCCACCGGGGAGCTGTTTTTT CSSQRGSTGELFF
TRBJ1-2 . TRBV6-6 TRBD1 TGTGCCAGCAGCCGCGGACAGGGCCAGGGCTATGGCTACACCTTC CASSRGQGQGYGYTF
TRBJ1-1 . TRBV5-5 TRBD1 TGTGCCAGCAGCGCCGGGACAGGAAACACTGAAGCTTTCTTT CASSAGTGNTEAFF
TRBJ1-4 . TRBV2 . TGTGCCAGCAGTGAAGGCCCGGGGGGTAATGAAAAACTGTTTTTT CASSEGPGGNEKLFF
TRBJ2-5 . TRBV19 TRBD1 TGTGCCAGTAGTATCGAAGGGGGCTCCCAAGAGACCCAGTACTTC CASSIEGGSQETQYF
TRBJ1-5 few TRBV7-9 . TGTGCCAGCAGCCTGGGTGGGCGCAATCAGCCCCAGCATTTT CASSLGGRNQPQHF
TRBJ1-1 . TRBV11-2 TRBD1 TGTGCCAGCAGCCTCGCCGGGACAGGGAGGAGGAACACTGAAGCTTTCTTT CASSLAGTGRRNTEAFF
TRBJ2-5 . TRBV5-1 TRBD2 TGCGCCAGCACCTCCAGCGGGGTACCTGTAGAGACCCAGTACTTC CASTSSGVPVETQYF
TRBJ1-1 . TRBV7-2 . TGTGCCAGCAGCTCGGGCAGGGTTTTAGAGAACACTGAAGCTTTCTTT CASSSGRVLENTEAFF
TRBJ1-1 . TRBV9 . TGTGCCAGCAGCCCCACAGGTAGGGGGTATAGGACTGAAGCTTTCTTT CASSPTGRGYRTEAFF
TRBJ1-2 . TRBV7-9 . TGTGCCAGCAGCTTAGCCCCGGCAGGACCTCAGGGTGGCTACACCTTC CASSLAPAGPQGGYTF
TRBJ1-2 . TRBV2 . TGTGCCAGCAGGGAGGGGAGCGGTGGCTACACCTTC CASREGSGGYTF
TRBJ2-3 once TRBV5-1 TRBD2 TGCGCCAGCAGCCTAGCGGGGGGGCCGACAGATACGCAGTATTTT CASSLAGGPTDTQYF
TRBJ2-2 . TRBV30 . TGTGCCTGGATGGGTACAGTTAACACCGGGGAGCTGTTTTTT CAWMGTVNTGELFF
TRBJ2-4 . TRBV30 . TGTGCCTGGAGCGGACAACACATTCAGTACTTC CAWSGQHIQYF
TRBJ2-1 . TRBV3-1/TRBV3-2 TRBD2 TGTGCCAGCAGCCAAGTCACTAGCGGGTACAATGAGCAGTTCTTC CASSQVTSGYNEQFF
TRBJ1-5 . TRBV2 . TGTGCCAGCAACAGACACCAGCCCCCTTATAGCAATCAGCCCCAGCATTTT CASNRHQPPYSNQPQHF
TRBJ1-6 . TRBV18 TRBD1 TGTGCCAGCACTAAGGGGACAGGGGGTTCACCCCTCCACTTT CASTKGTGGSPLHF
TRBJ1-5 . TRBV7-2 TRBD1 TGTGCCAGCAGCTTGGGGAGGAGGGACAGTCAGCCCCAGCATTTT CASSLGRRDSQPQHF